These 8 T cell receptor beta chains came from one sample sequenced in a study of siplizumab effects on memory and regulatory T cells. Method: immunoSEQ multiplex PCR; TCRdb's copy keeps in-frame clones and lacks some. The table records 94,000 or so clones, roughly 96% of them present only once. Sequenced sample: naive CD4+ T cells sorted from blood. These receptors were collected from a human donor in good health.

CDR3 protein: CASTLTGLGEAFF. CDR3 coding DNA: TGTGCCAGCACCCTGACAGGGTTGGGTGAAGCTTTCTTT. The chain is built from TRBV6-5 and TRBJ1-1; 7 bases are a match to TRBD1. The CDR3 has 13 residues. In germline, CDR1 is MNHEY, CDR2 SVGAGI. The J segment lost 7 bases and the V segment lost 7 bases, leaving 9 bases of the junction unmatched.

The chain is built from TRBV11-2 and TRBJ1-4; D gene ambiguous. This CDR3 spans 14 amino acids. Germline V gene lookup returns CDR1 SGHAT and CDR2 FQNNGV. V gave up 6 bases and J gave up 8 bases, with 16 bases separating them. This chain's CDR3 is CASRYSGSYEKLFF. CDR3 nucleotide sequence: TGTGCCAGCAGATATAGTGGGTCTTACGAAAAACTGTTTTTT. The whole variable domain, filled in from reference TRBV11-2 and TRBJ1-4, reads EAGVAQSPRYKIIEKRQSVAFWCNPISGHATLYWYQQILGQGPKLLIQFQNNGVVDDSQLPKDRFSAERLKGVDSTLKIQPAKLEDSAVYLCASRYSGSYEKLFFGSGTQLSVL.

This chain connects TRBV5-4 to TRBJ1-1, with no clear D. V lost 0 bases to trimming and J lost 6 bases, with 15 bases between them. Germline lookup yields CDR1 SGHNT and CDR2 YYREEE (reference sequence). The CDR3 contains 15 residues. CDR3 in DNA: TGTGCCAGCAGCTTGGGGGCCGACGTCTGGGCTGAAGCTTTCTTT. Protein product: CASSLGADVWAEAFF.

V and J are TRBV18 and TRBJ2-2; tentatively, D is TRBD2 (6 bases). CDR1 and CDR2 (germline): KGHSH, LQKENI. CDR3 length: 17 residues. Trimming removed 0 bases at V and 0 bases at J, with 11 bases between. The CDR3 DNA reads as TGTGCCAGCTCACCACCGTATGGGGGGACGAACACCGGGGAGCTGTTTTTT. It encodes CASSPPYGGTNTGELFF.

This chain joins TRBV5-1 and TRBJ1-1; D gene unclear. CDR3 size: 11 residues. CDR1 SGHRS and CDR2 YFSETQ come from the germline V gene. Trimming removed 5 bases at V and 7 bases at J, with 9 bases between. The CDR3 loop reads CASRIGGEAFF. The CDR3 nucleotides read TGCGCCAGCAGGATCGGCGGTGAAGCTTTCTTT.

The chain carries TRBV5-1 and TRBJ2-1, with D perhaps being TRBD1 or TRBD2 (5 bases each). Trimming took off 3 bases at V and 7 bases at J, with 11 bases between the two ends. CDR3 size: 13 residues. The V gene's germline CDR1 is SGHRS and CDR2 YFSETQ. The CDR3 region has the DNA TGCGCCAGCAGCTACGGGGCCCTTAATGAGCAGTTCTTC. Translating it yields CASSYGALNEQFF.

The V and J genes are TRBV30 and TRBJ1-3; no clear D gene. Trimming removed 2 bases from V and 0 bases from J, with 14 bases in between. This CDR3 has 16 amino acids. From germline, CDR1 is GTSNPN and CDR2 SVGIG (reference sequence). The CDR3 reads CAWSFGLLSSGNTIYF. The CDR3 DNA is TGTGCCTGGAGTTTCGGGCTGCTGAGCTCTGGAAACACCATATATTTT.

The chain joins TRBV6-1 to TRBJ2-7; weak D call: TRBD1 (6 bases). The CDR3 totals 15 residues. Trimming removed 1 base at V and 1 base at J, with 11 bases between. CDR1 is MNHNS, CDR2 SASEGT, per germline. CDR3 sequence: CASSEGEQGSYEQYF. As DNA, the CDR3 is TGTGCCAGCAGTGAAGGTGAACAGGGATCCTACGAGCAGTACTTC.